The 6 T cell receptor beta chains below all came from one sample that was sequenced in a study of identical twins. TCRdb ran MiXCR on the 5' RACE reads and lists one entry per CDR3 protein. The table includes about 220,000 distinct CDR3 sequences, approximately 7.9% detected once. The data were also submitted as part of a second study, on yellow fever vaccine responses in identical twins.

The sample consisted of CD8+ T cells sorted from blood. The receptor source for this set is a woman between 18 and 29 years old in good health.

The chain employs TRBV12-3 or TRBV12-4 and TRBJ1-1, with D tentatively TRBD1 (5 bases). V lost 8 bases and J lost 3, with 7 bases in between. This CDR3 has 11 amino acids. This CDR3 is CASGGYTEAFF. CDR3 coding DNA: TGTGCCAGCGGGGGGTACACTGAAGCTTTCTTT.

This clonotype was detected many times. The V call is TRBV12-3 or TRBV12-4, the J call TRBJ2-4; 8 bases are a match to TRBD1. Losses at the gene ends were 5 bases for V and 7 bases for J; bases not matched to a gene: 7. CDR3 length: 14 amino acids. Here the CDR3 DNA reads TGTGCCAGCAGTCCGCCGGGACAGGCCAACATTCAGTACTTC. Amino acid sequence: CASSPPGQANIQYF.

This clonotype was seen many times. The V gene is TRBV28, the J gene TRBJ2-1, with 9 bases that match TRBD2. The CDR3 sequence is 17 residues long. The V segment lost 5 bases and the J segment 9 bases; nucleotides outside the gene matches: 17. Germline V lookup: CDR1 MDHEN, CDR2 SYDVKM. DNA for the CDR3: TGTGCCAGCAGTGGCGGTTATAGCGGGAGTGATTCGGTTGAGCAGTTCTTC. Translating it yields CASSGGYSGSDSVEQFF.

The V and J genes are TRBV14 and TRBJ2-7; 10 nucleotides match TRBD1. This CDR3 spans 14 amino acids. J lost 6 bases, V lost 6 bases, and 8 bases had no gene match. Looked up from germline, CDR1 is SGHDN and CDR2 is FVKESK. The CDR3 loop is CASSLRGQGGEQYV. In DNA form, the CDR3 reads TGTGCCAGCAGTCTCCGAGGACAGGGGGGCGAGCAGTACGTC.

The V and J genes are TRBV3-1 and TRBJ2-7, with a tentative D call TRBD1 (5 bases). Trimming cost V 0 bases and J 3 bases, with 9 bases left between them. The CDR3 consists of 14 residues. Germline CDR1 and CDR2: LGHDT and YNNKEL (reference sequence). Here the CDR3 reads CASSQEPRGYEQYF. CDR3 DNA sequence: TGTGCCAGCAGCCAAGAGCCAAGGGGCTACGAGCAGTACTTC.

There are many counts of this clonotype. The J gene is TRBJ1-1, the V gene TRBV15; D call uncertain. Looked up from germline, CDR1 is LNHNV and CDR2 is YYDKDF (reference sequence). V was cut by 3 bases and J by 1 base, with 12 bases left in between. The CDR3 loop spans 15 amino acids. CDR3 amino acids: CATSSPFTENTEAFF. CDR3 in DNA: TGTGCCACCAGCAGCCCCTTCACGGAGAACACTGAAGCTTTCTTT.